Shown below are 26 T cell receptor beta chains from a single sample sequenced in a study of cytomegalovirus exposure and HLA in healthy donors. The PCR made use of 60 Vbeta and 13 Jbeta primers. Data came from immunoSEQ multiplex PCR; TCRdb stores just in-frame clones and leaves some out. Of some 160,000 clones in the sample, 65% to 85% were seen once. Material: PBMCs. The receptors originated from a woman in her thirties or forties in good health and CMV-seropositive.

The CDR3 spells CASSVGQGRGNTEAFF. The CDR3 DNA is TGTGCCAGCAGTGTGGGACAGGGCAGGGGAAACACTGAAGCTTTCTTT. The rearrangement joins TRBV6-1 to TRBJ1-1, with TRBD1 matching 9 bases. The CDR3 sequence is 16 residues long. V was clipped by 4 bases and J by 2 bases; unmatched bases: 8. CDR1 MNHNS and CDR2 SASEGT come from the germline V gene.

The rearrangement uses TRBV15 and TRBJ2-7; 8 nucleotides agree with TRBD1. The CDR3 totals 15 residues. V lost 1 base to trimming and J lost 5 bases; unmatched junction nucleotides: 7. Looked up from germline, CDR1 is LNHNV and CDR2 is YYDKDF (reference sequence). The CDR3 sequence: CATSRAQGARDEQYF. The CDR3 DNA is TGTGCCACCAGCAGAGCCCAGGGGGCCCGAGACGAGCAGTACTTC.

Points on this clone: Sequence at one end of the junction differs from germline and may be a read error. The V call is TRBV4-3, the J call TRBJ2-6; D is possibly TRBD2 (6 bases). Germline loops: CDR1 LGHNA, CDR2 YSLEER. This CDR3 comprises 14 residues. The CDR3 loop reads CASSQDETSVVPTF. DNA for the CDR3: TGCGCCAGCAGCCAAGATGAGACTAGTGTCGTCCCGACTTTC.

The chain employs TRBV14 and TRBJ1-3; perhaps TRBD1 as D (5 bases). V shed 10 bases and J shed 2 bases, with 12 bases lying between them. The CDR3 is made up of 13 amino acids. Germline V gene data show CDR1 as SGHDN and CDR2 as FVKESK. The CDR3 nucleotides read TGTGCCACCCGGGGGGGGGCTGGAAACACCATATATTTT. Translated: CATRGGAGNTIYF.

The chain links TRBV28 to TRBJ1-4; D gene uncertain. This CDR3 is built from 15 residues. The V end was cut by 6 bases, the J end by 8 bases, with 19 bases between. Germline V gene data show CDR1 as MDHEN and CDR2 as SYDVKM. CDR3 in DNA: TGTGCCAGCAGCCACACGACACCACTTGGGGAAAAACTGTTTTTT. This encodes CASSHTTPLGEKLFF.

The V and J genes are TRBV6-1 and TRBJ2-2, with 8 positions matching TRBD1. Germline CDR1 MNHNS, CDR2 SASEGT. V was clipped by 6 bases and J by 7 bases; unmatched bases: 10. The CDR3 is made up of 15 amino acids. CDR3 DNA sequence: TGTGCCAGCAGGACCAGGGGGCGTTCGATCGGGGAGCTGTTTTTT. Its protein is CASRTRGRSIGELFF.

This chain connects TRBV6-1 to TRBJ1-4; 7 bases line up with TRBD1. V trimming: 6 bases; J trimming: 7 bases; junction bases outside the gene matches: 8. Germline-derived CDR1 and CDR2 are MNHNS and SASEGT. The CDR3 is 14 residues long. The CDR3 loop is CASRGQGGFEKLFF. The DNA of the CDR3 is TGTGCCAGCAGGGGACAAGGGGGCTTTGAAAAACTGTTTTTT.

The CDR3, as DNA: TGCGCCAGCAGCCAGGACGGGAATGAAGAGACCCAGTACTTC. Encoded protein: CASSQDGNEETQYF. The J gene is TRBJ2-5, the V gene TRBV5-1; a possible D gene is TRBD2 (5 bases). From germline, CDR1 is SGHRS and CDR2 YFSETQ. The CDR3 length is 14 residues. Trimming removed 4 bases from V and 3 bases from J, with 13 bases in between.

This sequence joins TRBV7-8 and TRBJ1-6; weak D call: TRBD1 (5 bases). The CDR3 has 15 residues. The V and J ends lost 2 bases and 3 bases respectively, with 8 bases between them. From germline, CDR1 is SGHVS and CDR2 FQNEAQ. This CDR3 is CASSLRGGYNSPLHF. The CDR3 bases are TGTGCCAGCAGCTTACGGGGGGGCTATAATTCACCCCTCCACTTT.

In regard to this clone: Other DNA sequences of this sample code for an identical CDR3. This chain connects TRBV28 to TRBJ1-3; possibly TRBD1 for D (5 bases). This CDR3 comprises 14 residues. Germline V gene data show CDR1 as MDHEN and CDR2 as SYDVKM. Trimming shortened V by 10 bases and J by 0 bases, and 13 bases separated the two germline ends. The CDR3 loop reads CATLDSSSGNTIYF. CDR3 DNA: TGTGCCACCCTCGACAGTAGCTCTGGAAACACCATATATTTT.

The chain has TRBV6-5 and TRBJ2-2; D may be TRBD1 (5 bases). The CDR3 loop spans 14 amino acids. Germline CDR1 reads MNHEY; CDR2 reads SVGAGI. Trimming left V 6 bases short and J 4 bases short, with 12 bases between. CDR3 amino acids: CASRTGAPTGELFF. DNA of the CDR3: TGTGCCAGCAGGACTGGGGCCCCCACCGGGGAGCTGTTTTTT.

The chain uses TRBV5-3 and TRBJ1-5, with TRBD1 identical over 7 bases. TRBV5-3 carries the ORF label, with uncertain function. V was clipped by 8 bases and J by 5 bases; unmatched bases: 10. This CDR3 is 14 amino acids long. The CDR3 spells CASSVDRVDQPQHF. In nucleotides, the CDR3 is TGTGCCAGCAGCGTCGACAGGGTGGATCAGCCCCAGCATTTT.

The sample holds a few counts of this clone. The chain couples TRBV7-9 to TRBJ1-6, with D unclear. Per the germline V gene, CDR1 is SEHNR and CDR2 is FQNEAQ (reference sequence). With 7 bases removed from V and 7 bases from J, the gap between germline ends came to 8 bases. The CDR3 runs to 12 residues. The CDR3 sequence is CASNFGNSPLHF. The CDR3 coding sequence is TGTGCCAGCAATTTCGGGAATTCACCCCTCCACTTT.

J is TRBJ1-5 and V is TRBV2, with D possibly being TRBD1 (6 bases). V lost 9 bases and J 1 base, leaving 13 bases between the germline ends. The CDR3 totals 14 residues. The germline gives CDR1 SNHLY, CDR2 FYNNEI. CDR3 DNA: TGTGCCAGTCAACAAGGGGGAAGCAATCAGCCCCAGCATTTT. As protein: CASQQGGSNQPQHF.

This chain links TRBV30 with TRBJ1-1, with a possible D match to TRBD1 (6 bases). V was pared by 0 bases and J by 5 bases, with 16 bases between. Germline values: CDR1 GTSNPN, CDR2 SVGIG (reference sequence). This CDR3 is 15 amino acids long. Here the CDR3 DNA reads TGTGCCTGGAGTGTAAGGGGAGGGGGGCGGACTGAAGCTTTCTTT. Its translation is CAWSVRGGGRTEAFF.

This chain uses TRBV10-2 with TRBJ2-3; D is possibly TRBD2 (6 bases). The CDR3 spans 14 residues. Germline assignment: CDR1 WSHSY and CDR2 SAAADI. Trimming took off 4 bases at V and 7 bases at J, with 15 bases between the two ends. The CDR3 protein is CASSGGEAAYTQYF. Here the CDR3 DNA reads TGCGCCAGCAGTGGTGGGGAGGCCGCATATACGCAGTATTTT.

This rearrangement joins TRBV6-6 to TRBJ1-1; 8 bases match TRBD1. Trimming removed 5 bases from V and 3 bases from J; junction bases left unmatched: 11. The CDR3 spans 16 residues. Germline V gene lookup returns CDR1 MNHNY and CDR2 SVGAGI (reference sequence). The CDR3 DNA reads TGTGCCAGCAGTCACCCAGGACAGGGCGGACACACTGAAGCTTTCTTT. Translated: CASSHPGQGGHTEAFF.

The chain couples TRBV27 to TRBJ2-5; D possibly corresponds to TRBD2 (6 bases). The CDR3 is made up of 15 amino acids. Deletions cut 2 bases from V and 2 bases from J, with 12 bases between. The V gene's germline CDR1 is MNHEY and CDR2 SMNVEV (reference sequence). The DNA of the CDR3 is TGTGCCAGCAGTTTAAACCGGGACTTACAAGAGACCCAGTACTTC. It translates to CASSLNRDLQETQYF.

J is TRBJ1-1 and V is TRBV6-1; 8 nucleotides agree with TRBD1. The ends lost 7 bases at V and 6 bases at J; junction bases unmatched: 7. The CDR3 totals 13 residues. Looked up from germline, CDR1 is MNHNS and CDR2 is SASEGT. DNA for the CDR3: TGTGCCAGCAAAGGACAGGGTTCGGCTGAAGCTTTCTTT. As protein: CASKGQGSAEAFF.

The V gene is TRBV15, the J gene TRBJ2-6; 8 nucleotides line up with TRBD1. Losses at the gene ends were 5 bases for V and 1 base for J; bases not matched to a gene: 10. Germline lookup yields CDR1 LNHNV and CDR2 YYDKDF (reference sequence). The CDR3 extends over 18 amino acids. The CDR3 protein is CATSPPGQVISGANVLTF. For the CDR3, the DNA is TGTGCCACCAGCCCACCGGGACAGGTGATTTCTGGGGCCAACGTCCTGACTTTC.

The CDR3 region is CAIRQGGGDNSPLHF. DNA for the CDR3: TGTGCCATCAGGCAGGGTGGAGGGGATAATTCACCCCTCCACTTT. The V and J genes are TRBV10-3 and TRBJ1-6, with a tentative D call TRBD1 (5 bases). Trimming removed 6 bases at V and 5 bases at J, with 14 bases between. Germline CDR1 is ENHRY and CDR2 is SYGVKD. CDR3 length: 15 amino acids.

The chain joins TRBV6-5 to TRBJ2-1, with a tentative D call TRBD2 (6 bases). V was trimmed by 10 bases and J by 4 bases, leaving 11 bases between them. CDR3 size: 12 residues. CDR1 MNHEY and CDR2 SVGAGI come from the germline V gene. This CDR3 is CATHRGYNEQFF. The CDR3 DNA reads as TGTGCCACCCATCGGGGGTACAATGAGCAGTTCTTC.

This sequence joins TRBV15 and TRBJ1-4, with unresolved D. The V gene's germline CDR1 is LNHNV and CDR2 YYDKDF (reference sequence). The CDR3 has 16 residues. V was shortened by 0 bases and J by 0 bases, with 8 bases between the two germline ends. As DNA, the CDR3 is TGTGCCACCAGCAGAGATTTAATTTCAACTAATGAAAAACTGTTTTTT. Residues: CATSRDLISTNEKLFF.

The chain employs TRBV4-2 and TRBJ2-5; tentative D call: TRBD2 (7 bases). Germline V CDR1 and CDR2: LGHNA, YNFKEQ. This CDR3 spans 13 amino acids. V was cut by 4 bases and J by 7 bases, with 13 bases left in between. The chain's CDR3 is CASSPGGRGTQYF. CDR3 nucleotide sequence: TGTGCCAGCAGCCCCGGGGGGCGAGGGACCCAGTACTTC.

J is TRBJ2-1 and V is TRBV5-4, with 7 bases identical to TRBD1. Germline V gives CDR1 SGHNT, CDR2 YYREEE (reference sequence). The junction had 8 bases not matched to a gene; V was cut back by 4 bases and J by 7 bases. This CDR3 comprises 14 residues. DNA for the CDR3: TGTGCCAGCAGCCTGAGAGGGGGCGCGAATGAGCAGTTCTTC. Encoded protein: CASSLRGGANEQFF.

This clone was observed a few times. The junction and the germline gene differ at one end; a read error may be behind it. This rearrangement joins TRBV7-8 to TRBJ1-2, with TRBD1 matching over 7 bases. This CDR3 spans 13 amino acids. Germline CDR1 is SGHVS and CDR2 is FQNEAQ. CDR3: CASSLAGGRGYTF. The CDR3 region has the DNA TGTGCCAGCAGTTTAGCAGGGGGTCGGGGCTACACCTTC.